This T cell receptor beta chain was found in a study of shared clonotypes between healthy human individuals. The protocol was immunoSEQ multiplex PCR, while the TCRdb copy is restricted to in-frame clones and leaves out a portion. The data show 1.6 million or so clones, with 96% seen just once and roughly 1.2% held by the top ten. V was pared by 10 bases and J by 6 bases, with 11 bases of the junction left unmatched. Germline assignment: CDR1 MDHEN and CDR2 SYDVKM. This CDR3 spans 14 amino acids. The source of this sequence is a man between 25 and 39 years old in good health. V is TRBV28 and J is TRBJ1-4; 7 nucleotides line up with TRBD1. The sample consisted of naive CD4+ T cells sorted from blood. Documented subset: CD45RA+ positively selected. This CDR3 reads CATMLTGWDEKLFF. CDR3 nucleotide sequence: TGTGCCACCATGCTGACAGGGTGGGATGAAAAACTGTTTTTT.